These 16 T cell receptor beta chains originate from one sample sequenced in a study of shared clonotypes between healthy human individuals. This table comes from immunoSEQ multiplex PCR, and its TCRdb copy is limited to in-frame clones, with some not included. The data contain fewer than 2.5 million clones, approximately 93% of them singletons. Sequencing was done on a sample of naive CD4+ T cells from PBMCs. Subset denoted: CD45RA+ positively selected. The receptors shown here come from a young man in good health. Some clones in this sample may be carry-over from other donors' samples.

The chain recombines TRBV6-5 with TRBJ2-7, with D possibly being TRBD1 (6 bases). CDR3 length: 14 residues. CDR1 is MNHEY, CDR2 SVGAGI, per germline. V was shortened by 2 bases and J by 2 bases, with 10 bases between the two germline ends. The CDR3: CASSYVQGPYEQYF. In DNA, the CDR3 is TGTGCCAGCAGTTACGTGCAGGGGCCCTACGAGCAGTACTTC.

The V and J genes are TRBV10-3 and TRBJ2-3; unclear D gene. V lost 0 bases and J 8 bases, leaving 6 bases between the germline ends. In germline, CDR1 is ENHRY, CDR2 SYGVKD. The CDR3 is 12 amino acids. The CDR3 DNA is TGTGCCATCAGTGAGTCCCAGATTACGCAGTATTTT. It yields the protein CAISESQITQYF.

The CDR3 loop is CASSPGTTDTEAFF. The CDR3 region has the DNA TGCGCCAGCAGCCCGGGGACCACGGACACTGAAGCTTTCTTT. This chain uses TRBV5-1 with TRBJ1-1; D may be TRBD1 (5 bases). The CDR3 is 14 amino acids. In germline, CDR1 is SGHRS, CDR2 YFSETQ. Trimming pared 4 bases from V and 3 bases from J, leaving 13 bases between.

The CDR3 sequence is CASSLVFGGYNEQFF. CDR3 nucleotide sequence: TGTGCCAGCAGCTTAGTATTTGGGGGCTACAATGAGCAGTTCTTC. The genes are TRBV7-2 and TRBJ2-1, with D tentatively TRBD1 or TRBD2 (5 bases each). The CDR3 has 15 amino acids. CDR1 and CDR2 from the germline V gene are SGHTA and FQGNSA. The V and J ends lost 1 base and 3 bases respectively, with 10 bases between them.

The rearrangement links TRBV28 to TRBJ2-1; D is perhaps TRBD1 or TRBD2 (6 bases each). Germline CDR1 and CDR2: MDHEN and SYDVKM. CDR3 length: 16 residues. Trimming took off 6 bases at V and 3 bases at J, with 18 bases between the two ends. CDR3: CASSPLWGANYNEQFF. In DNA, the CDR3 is TGTGCCAGCAGCCCCCTATGGGGGGCAAACTACAATGAGCAGTTCTTC.

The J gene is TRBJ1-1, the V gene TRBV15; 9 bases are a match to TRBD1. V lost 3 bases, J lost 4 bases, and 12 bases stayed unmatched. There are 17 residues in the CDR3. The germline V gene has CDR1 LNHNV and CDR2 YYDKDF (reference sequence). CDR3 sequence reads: CATSRGLRGTGTTEAFF. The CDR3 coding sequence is TGTGCCACCAGCAGGGGATTGAGAGGGACAGGGACCACTGAAGCTTTCTTT. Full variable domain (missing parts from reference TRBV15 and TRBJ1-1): DAMVIQNPRYQVTQFGKPVTLSCSQTLNHNVMYWYQQKSSQAPKLLFHYYDKDFNNEADTPDNFQSRRPNTSFCFLDIRSPGLGDTAMYLCATSRGLRGTGTTEAFFGQGTRLTVV.

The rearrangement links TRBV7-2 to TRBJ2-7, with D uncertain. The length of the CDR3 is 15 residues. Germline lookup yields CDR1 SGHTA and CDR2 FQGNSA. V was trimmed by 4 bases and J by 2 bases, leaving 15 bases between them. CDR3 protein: CASSSSGPSPYEQYF. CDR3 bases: TGTGCCAGCAGCTCGAGTGGACCTTCGCCCTACGAGCAGTACTTC.

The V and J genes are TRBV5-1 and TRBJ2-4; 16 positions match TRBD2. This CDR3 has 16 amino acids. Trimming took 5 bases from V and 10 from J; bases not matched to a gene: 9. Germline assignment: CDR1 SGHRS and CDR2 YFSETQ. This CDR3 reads CASRPGTSGRAQIQYF. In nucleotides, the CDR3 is TGCGCCAGCAGACCCGGGACTAGCGGGAGGGCCCAGATTCAGTACTTC.

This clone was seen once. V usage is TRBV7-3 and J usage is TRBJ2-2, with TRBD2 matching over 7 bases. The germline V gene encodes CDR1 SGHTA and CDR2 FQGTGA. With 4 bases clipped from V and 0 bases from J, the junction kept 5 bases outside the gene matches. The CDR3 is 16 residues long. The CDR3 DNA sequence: TGTGCCAGCAGCTCCGGGGGAGGGGCGAACACCGGGGAGCTGTTTTTT. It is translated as CASSSGGGANTGELFF.

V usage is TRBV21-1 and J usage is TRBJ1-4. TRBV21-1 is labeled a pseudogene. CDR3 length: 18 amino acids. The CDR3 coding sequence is TGTGCCAGCAGCAAAAGTCAGATGGGGGGTCGGGCGCGGGAAAAACTGTTTTTT. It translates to CASSKSQMGGRAREKLFF.

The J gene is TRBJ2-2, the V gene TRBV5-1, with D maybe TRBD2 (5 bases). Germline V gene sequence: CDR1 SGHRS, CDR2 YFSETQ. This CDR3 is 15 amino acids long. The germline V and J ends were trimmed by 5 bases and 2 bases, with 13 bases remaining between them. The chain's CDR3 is CASRLPGLNTGELFF. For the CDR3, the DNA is TGCGCCAGCAGACTTCCAGGACTTAACACCGGGGAGCTGTTTTTT. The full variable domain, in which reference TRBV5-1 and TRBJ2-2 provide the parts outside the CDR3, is KAGVTQTPRYLIKTRGQQVTLSCSPISGHRSVSWYQQTPGQGLQFLFEYFSETQRNKGNFPGRFSGRQFSNSRSEMNVSTLELGDSALYLCASRLPGLNTGELFFGEGSRLTVL.

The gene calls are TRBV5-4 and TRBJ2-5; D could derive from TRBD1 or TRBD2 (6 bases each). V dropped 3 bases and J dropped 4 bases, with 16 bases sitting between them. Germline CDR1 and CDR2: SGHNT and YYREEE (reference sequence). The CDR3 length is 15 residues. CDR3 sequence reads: CASSSVTGRTETQYF. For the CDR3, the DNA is TGTGCCAGCAGCTCCGTAACAGGGAGGACAGAGACCCAGTACTTC.

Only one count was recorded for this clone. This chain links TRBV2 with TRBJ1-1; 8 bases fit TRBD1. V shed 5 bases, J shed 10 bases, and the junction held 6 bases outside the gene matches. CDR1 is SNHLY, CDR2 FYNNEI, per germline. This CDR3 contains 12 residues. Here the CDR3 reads CASSIVQGGAFF. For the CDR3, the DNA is TGTGCCAGCAGTATAGTACAGGGGGGAGCTTTCTTT.

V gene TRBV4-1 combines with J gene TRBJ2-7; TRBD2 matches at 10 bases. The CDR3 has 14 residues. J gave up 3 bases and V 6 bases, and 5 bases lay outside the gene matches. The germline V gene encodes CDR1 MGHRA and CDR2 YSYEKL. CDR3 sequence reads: CASSPGTSVYEQYF. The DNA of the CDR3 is TGCGCCAGCAGTCCCGGGACTAGCGTCTACGAGCAGTACTTC.

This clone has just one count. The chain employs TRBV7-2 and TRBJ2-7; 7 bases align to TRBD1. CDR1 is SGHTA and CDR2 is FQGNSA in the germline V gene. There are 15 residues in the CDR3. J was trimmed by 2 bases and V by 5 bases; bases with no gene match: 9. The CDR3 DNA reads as TGTGCCAGCAGCACCCAGACAGGGAATGCCTACGAGCAGTACTTC. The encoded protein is CASSTQTGNAYEQYF.

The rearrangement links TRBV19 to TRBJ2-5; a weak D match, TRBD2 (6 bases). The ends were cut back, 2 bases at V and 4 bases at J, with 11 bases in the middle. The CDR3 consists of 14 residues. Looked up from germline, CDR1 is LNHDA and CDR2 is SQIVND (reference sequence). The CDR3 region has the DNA TGTGCCAGTAGTATAATGGGGACTGGAGAGACCCAGTACTTC. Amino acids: CASSIMGTGETQYF.